This TCR beta chain was obtained from a study of blood T cell repertoires in COVID-19. The germline gives CDR1 SGHDT, CDR2 YYEEEE. V lost 1 base, J lost 7 bases, and 6 bases lay in between. There are 13 residues in the CDR3. TCRdb's table, derived via immunoSEQ multiplex PCR, lists solely in-frame clones and lacks some. In the table there are approximately 180,000 clones, 60% to 80% of which are singletons. The source of this sequence is a woman aged 45-65 years who had recovered from COVID-19. V and J are TRBV5-6 and TRBJ1-6; D is uncertain. Sequencing input: PBMCs or T cells enriched from blood (not recorded which). CDR3: CASSLTENSPLHF. CDR3 nucleotides: TGTGCCAGCAGCTTGACAGAGAATTCACCCCTCCACTTT.